This T cell receptor beta chain was sequenced in a study of shared clonotypes between healthy human individuals. The assay was immunoSEQ multiplex PCR, and TCRdb's table has in-frame clones only and misses some. This repertoire shows about a million clones, approximately 75% found once; its top ten account for almost 0.9%. Looked up from germline, CDR1 is KGHSH and CDR2 is LQKENI. Trimming shortened V by 3 bases and J by 3 bases, and 10 bases separated the two germline ends. The CDR3 covers 14 residues. Remarks on this clone: Other DNA sequences of this sample code for an identical CDR3.

The chain recombines TRBV18 with TRBJ2-3; D unresolved. This receptor was identified in a man aged 18 to 30 in good health. Some clones in this sample may be carry-over from other donors' samples. The sequencing sample was made of memory CD4+ T cells from PBMCs. Subset denoted: CD45RA-negative fraction. The chain's CDR3 is CASSPRTFTDTQYF. The CDR3 DNA follows: TGTGCCAGCTCACCGCGAACCTTTACAGATACGCAGTATTTT.